This TCR beta chain came from a study of T cell repertoires in cytomegalovirus infection. About the research overall: CMV infection together with matching HLA type was indicated by public TCR beta signatures. Broader study findings: HLA-C-restricted TCR beta clonotypes specific for CMV led the ex vivo response. Cumulative frequency (of public TCR beta family members) identified carriers of CMV plus the relevant HLA.

TCRdb re-analysed the reads in MiXCR, keeping a single row per CDR3 protein. The table includes fewer than 300,000 distinct CDR3 sequences, more than 20% detected once. As for this clonotype: Its antigen remains unidentified.

Germline V CDR1 and CDR2: LNHDA, SQIVND (reference sequence). The CDR3 has 15 residues. V was shortened by 3 bases and J by 0 bases, with 11 bases between the two germline ends. The chain recombines TRBV19 with TRBJ1-1; D call uncertain. Sequencing input: PBMCs. The clonotype was recovered from a human donor in good health (CMV status not recorded). Some clones in this sample may be carry-over from other donors' samples. The CDR3: CASSIPQVLNTEAFF. In nucleotides, the CDR3 is TGTGCCAGTAGTATCCCCCAGGTTCTGAACACTGAAGCTTTCTTT.